This TCR beta chain was sequenced for a study of shared clonotypes between healthy human individuals. Using immunoSEQ multiplex PCR, the repertoire was profiled, and TCRdb retains in-frame clones only, with some absent. The table records 2 million to 2.5 million clones, almost 96% of them present only once. This TCR came from a man between 18 and 29 years old in good health. Material for sequencing was naive CD4+ T cells sorted from blood. The subset denotes: CD45RA+ positively selected.

The CDR3 DNA sequence: TGTGCCAGTAGTACTCAACAGGGGAACTATGGCTACACCTTC. Its protein product is CASSTQQGNYGYTF. The chain links TRBV19 to TRBJ1-2; 7 bases fit TRBD1. J lost 2 bases, V lost 4 bases, and 4 bases had no gene match. The CDR3 has 14 residues. Germline CDR1 is LNHDA and CDR2 is SQIVND (reference sequence).